This TCR beta chain emerged from a study of CD8 T cells in ankylosing spondylitis. Overall study findings and caveats: Before this, some motif variants had been reported in reactive arthritis synovial fluid and blood. For ankylosing spondylitis blood, a TCR beta motif of under 10 highly homologous variants appeared characteristic. Disease-linked clones reportedly concentrated significantly in matched ankylosing spondylitis synovial fluid. Clones linked to disease, bearing a CD8+ phenotype, were relatively rare in peripheral blood.

CDR1 LGHNA and CDR2 YNFKEQ come from the germline V gene. CDR3 size: 15 residues. Trimming at V came to 1 base and at J to 5 bases, leaving 5 bases not matched to a gene. This clonotype has only a few counts. What it binds is not known. Libraries for TCR beta were made by quantitative 5'-RACE with molecular barcodes. Via MiXCR, TCRdb re-called the 5' RACE reads, giving one row per CDR3 protein. The sample has about 540,000 distinct CDR3 sequences, about 13% seen once. The chain carries TRBV4-2 and TRBJ2-3; 8 bases map to TRBD2. The sequence came from a male donor with ankylosing spondylitis. What was sequenced was blood, either unsorted or a sorted T cell fraction (not recorded which). The CDR3 DNA reads as TGTGCCAGCAGCCAAGTTAACGGGGGGGAAGATACGCAGTATTTT. This encodes CASSQVNGGEDTQYF.